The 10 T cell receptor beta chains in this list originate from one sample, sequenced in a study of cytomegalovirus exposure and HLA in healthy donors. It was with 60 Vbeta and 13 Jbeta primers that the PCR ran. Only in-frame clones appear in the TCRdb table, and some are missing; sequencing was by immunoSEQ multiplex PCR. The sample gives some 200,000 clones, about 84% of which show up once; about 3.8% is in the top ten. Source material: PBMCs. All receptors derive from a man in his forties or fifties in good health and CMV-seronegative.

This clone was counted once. The CDR3 region has the DNA TGTGCCAGCACTCCCAGTGACAGGGTTGGAAACACCATATATTTT. As protein: CASTPSDRVGNTIYF. This chain connects TRBV6-5 to TRBJ1-3; TRBD1 aligns across 7 bases. Germline CDR1 MNHEY, CDR2 SVGAGI. The CDR3 is made up of 15 amino acids. V shed 7 bases and J 3 bases; nucleotides not matched to a gene: 9.

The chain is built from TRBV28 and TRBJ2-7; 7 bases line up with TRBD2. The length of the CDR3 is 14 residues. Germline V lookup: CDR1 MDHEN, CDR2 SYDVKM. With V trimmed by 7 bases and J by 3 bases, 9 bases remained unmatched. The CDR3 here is CASTSSWDYYEQYF. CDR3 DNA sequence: TGTGCCAGCACCTCAAGCTGGGACTACTACGAGCAGTACTTC.

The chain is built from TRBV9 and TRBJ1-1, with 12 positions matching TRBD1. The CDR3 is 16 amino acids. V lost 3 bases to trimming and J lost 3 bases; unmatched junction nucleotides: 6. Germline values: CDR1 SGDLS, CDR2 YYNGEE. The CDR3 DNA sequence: TGTGCCAGCAGCGAGGGACAGGGGGCGCAGGACACTGAAGCTTTCTTT. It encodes CASSEGQGAQDTEAFF.

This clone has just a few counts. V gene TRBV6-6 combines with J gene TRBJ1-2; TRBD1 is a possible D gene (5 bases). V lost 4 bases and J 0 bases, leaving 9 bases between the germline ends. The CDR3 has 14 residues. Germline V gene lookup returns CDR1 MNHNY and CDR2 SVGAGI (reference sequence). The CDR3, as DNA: TGTGCCAGCAGTTCCGGGACTACTAACTATGGCTACACCTTC. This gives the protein CASSSGTTNYGYTF.

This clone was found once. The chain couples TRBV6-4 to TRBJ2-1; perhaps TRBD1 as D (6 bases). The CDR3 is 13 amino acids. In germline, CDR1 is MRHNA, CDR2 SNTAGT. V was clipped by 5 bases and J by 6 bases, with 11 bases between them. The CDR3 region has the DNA TGTGCCAGCAGTACAGGGTTAGTCAATGAGCAGTTCTTC. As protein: CASSTGLVNEQFF.

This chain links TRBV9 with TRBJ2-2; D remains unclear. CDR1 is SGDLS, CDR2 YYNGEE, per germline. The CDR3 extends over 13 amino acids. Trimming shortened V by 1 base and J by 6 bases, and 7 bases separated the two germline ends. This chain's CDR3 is CASSVIVPGELFF. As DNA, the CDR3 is TGTGCCAGCAGCGTAATCGTCCCCGGGGAGCTGTTTTTT.

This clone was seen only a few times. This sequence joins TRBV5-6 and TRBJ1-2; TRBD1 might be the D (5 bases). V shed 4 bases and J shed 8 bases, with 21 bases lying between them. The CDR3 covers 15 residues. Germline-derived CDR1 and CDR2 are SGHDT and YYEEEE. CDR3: CASSQLWGGQGGYTF. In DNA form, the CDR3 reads TGTGCCAGCAGCCAACTTTGGGGCGGCCAGGGCGGCTACACCTTC. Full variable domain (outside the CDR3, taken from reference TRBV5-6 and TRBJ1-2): DAGVTQSPTHLIKTRGQQVTLRCSPKSGHDTVSWYQQALGQGPQFIFQYYEEEERQRGNFPDRFSGHQFPNYSSELNVNALLLGDSALYLCASSQLWGGQGGYTFGSGTRLTVV.

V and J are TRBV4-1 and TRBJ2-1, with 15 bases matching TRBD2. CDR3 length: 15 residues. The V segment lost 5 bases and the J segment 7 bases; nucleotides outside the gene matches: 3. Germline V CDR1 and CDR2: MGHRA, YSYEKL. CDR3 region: CASSGLAGGPNEQFF. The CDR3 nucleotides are TGCGCCAGCAGCGGACTAGCGGGGGGGCCTAATGAGCAGTTCTTC.

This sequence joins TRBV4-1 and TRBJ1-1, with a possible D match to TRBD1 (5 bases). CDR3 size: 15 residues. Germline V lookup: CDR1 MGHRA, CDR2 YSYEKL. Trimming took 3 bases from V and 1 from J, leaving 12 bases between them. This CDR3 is CASSQVPGANTEAFF. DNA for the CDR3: TGCGCCAGCAGCCAGGTCCCTGGGGCGAACACTGAAGCTTTCTTT.

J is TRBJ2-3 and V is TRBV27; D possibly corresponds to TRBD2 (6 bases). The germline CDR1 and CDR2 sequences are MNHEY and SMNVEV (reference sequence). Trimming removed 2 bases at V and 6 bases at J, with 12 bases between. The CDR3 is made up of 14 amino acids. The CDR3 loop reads CASSLNRRADTQYF. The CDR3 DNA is TGTGCCAGCAGTTTAAACAGGAGGGCCGATACGCAGTATTTT.